This T cell receptor beta chain was sequenced for a study of cytomegalovirus exposure and HLA in healthy donors. On the study more broadly: Researchers previously reported finding just under 120 million unique TCR beta sequences from 170 million or so T cells.

Remarks on this clone: Its matching antigen is unknown.

General observations from the study: For cytomegalovirus status, the classifier reportedly gave diagnoses with high specificity and sensitivity. Based on reports, TCR beta sequences accurately predicted HLA-A and HLA-B alleles for most subjects.

13 Jbeta primers and 60 Vbeta primers were used for the PCR. The repertoire was sequenced with immunoSEQ multiplex PCR; TCRdb's copy has only in-frame clones and lacks some. This table has over 70,000 clones, about three quarters appearing once. The CDR3 length is 15 residues. The J segment lost 4 bases and the V segment lost 5 bases, leaving 9 bases of the junction unmatched. CDR1 is GTSNPN, CDR2 SVGIG, per germline (reference sequence). This clonotype was obtained from a man aged 45-60 years in good health and CMV-seropositive. The chain employs TRBV30 and TRBJ2-2; 8 bases match TRBD1. Sequencing was done on a sample of PBMCs. In DNA, the CDR3 is TGTGCCTGGGTAGACAGGGGAAAAATCACCGGGGAGCTGTTTTTT. Translating gives CAWVDRGKITGELFF.